This TCR beta chain is from a study of CD8 T cells in ankylosing spondylitis. Study-wide findings and caveats: A motif in TCR beta, a set of eight highly homologous variants, appeared characteristic of ankylosing spondylitis blood.

In its sample, this clonotype was seen many times. Its antigen is currently unknown. The germline CDR1 and CDR2 sequences are ENHRY and SYGVKD. Trimming removed 6 bases from V and 7 bases from J, with 9 bases in between. CDR3 length: 11 amino acids. MiXCR was run by TCRdb on the 5' RACE reads, yielding one entry per CDR3 protein. Of about 130,000 distinct CDR3 sequences listed, 10% to 12% are singletons. The sequence was obtained from a female donor with ankylosing spondylitis or in good health (not recorded which). The sample taken for sequencing was blood, either unsorted or a sorted T cell fraction (not recorded which). The chain carries TRBV10-3 and TRBJ1-1; D gene ambiguous. The CDR3 nucleotides are TGTGCCATCAGGGGTGGAGGTGAAGCTTTCTTT. Translating gives CAIRGGGEAFF.